This T cell receptor (beta chain) was recorded in a study of post-analysis software for immune sequencing data. Study conclusions and caveats: In patients, about five TRBV segments were more frequent than in controls, with TRBV5-6, TRBV5-1 and TRBV20-1 among them. Significantly lower normalized Chao1 diversity was seen in multiple sclerosis patients than in controls.

Germline V gene sequence: CDR1 KGHSH, CDR2 LQKENI. V was shortened by 3 bases and J by 4 bases, with 3 bases between the two germline ends. This CDR3 has 12 amino acids. As for this clonotype: Its specificity is not known.

Tagging with unique molecular identifiers was a feature of the TCR beta cDNA libraries. The T cell input of roughly 0.9 to 11 million gave a few hundred thousand cDNA molecules. TCRdb reprocessed the PCR reads with MiXCR, giving one entry per CDR3 protein. This sample has 250,000 to 300,000 distinct CDR3 sequences, with 35% to 45% found just once. Input material: blood. This TCR was recovered from a girl aged 5 to 17 with multiple sclerosis. The V call is TRBV18, the J call TRBJ2-2; unclear D gene. The CDR3 reads CASSPPTGELFF. Here the CDR3 DNA reads TGTGCCAGCTCACCTCCCACCGGGGAGCTGTTTTTT.